This T cell receptor (beta chain) was obtained from a study of shared clonotypes between healthy human individuals. Germline values: CDR1 SGHRS, CDR2 YFSETQ. V gave up 0 bases and J gave up 12 bases, with 13 bases separating them. The CDR3 sequence is 14 residues long. The table came from immunoSEQ multiplex PCR; TCRdb's copy has only in-frame clones and leaves some out. This repertoire shows some 480,000 clones, 70% to 85% found once; its top ten account for approximately 12%. The material sequenced was PBMCs. J is TRBJ2-6 and V is TRBV5-1, with no clear D. This receptor was obtained from a woman in her 40s in good health. Some clones in this sample may be carry-over from other donors' samples. Written as DNA, the CDR3 is TGCGCCAGCAGCTTGGCCGTGGTTCCGGGCGTCCTGACTTTC. Translation: CASSLAVVPGVLTF.